This TCR beta chain appears in the sequencing data of a study of response to subunit inactivated influenza vaccine. The CDR3 runs 15 residues. Germline CDR1 is SGHTA and CDR2 is FQGNSA. V lost 5 bases and J lost 3; bases outside the gene matches: 9. From the RT-PCR reads, TCRdb called clonotypes with MiXCR, one entry per CDR3 protein. The sample lists some 550,000 distinct CDR3 sequences, roughly a quarter occurring once. In addition, the sample was reused for a study of T cells expressing NK-cell markers. From that paper: The authors generated TCR beta cDNA through 5'RACE template switching with UMIs. The TCR beta repertoires were obtained from sorted CD3+CD56+NKG2C+, CD3+CD56+NKG2C- and CD3+CD56-NKG2C+ T cells. Most of the eight sequenced donors tested HCMV-seropositive; one tested seronegative.

Here the sequenced sample was CD4+ T cells sorted from PBMCs, taken 11 to 12 days after vaccination. This clonotype was sampled from a man aged 45 to 65 who received an inactivated influenza vaccine. V is TRBV7-2 and J is TRBJ2-7, with 8 bases aligning to TRBD1. CDR3 sequence reads: CASSQGQASYYEQYF. The CDR3 DNA sequence: TGTGCCAGCAGCCAGGGACAGGCGAGCTACTACGAGCAGTACTTC.